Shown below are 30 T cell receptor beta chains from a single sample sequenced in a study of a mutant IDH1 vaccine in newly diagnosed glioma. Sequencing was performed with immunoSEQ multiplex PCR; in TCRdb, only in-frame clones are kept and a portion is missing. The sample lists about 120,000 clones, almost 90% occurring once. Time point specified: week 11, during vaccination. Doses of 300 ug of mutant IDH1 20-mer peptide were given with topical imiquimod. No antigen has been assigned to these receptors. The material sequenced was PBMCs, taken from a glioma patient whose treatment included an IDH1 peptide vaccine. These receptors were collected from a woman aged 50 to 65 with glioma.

CDR3 protein: CASRLQGYGYGYTF. The DNA of the CDR3 is TGTGCCAGTAGGTTACAGGGGTATGGCTATGGCTACACCTTC. The gene calls are TRBV19 and TRBJ1-2, with 7 bases aligning to TRBD1. Per germline, CDR1 LNHDA and CDR2 SQIVND (reference sequence). V lost 6 bases and J lost 4; bases outside the gene matches: 8. CDR3 length equals 14 residues.

Written as DNA, the CDR3 is TGTGCCAGCAGCTTAGTCGGCGAGTATAGCAATCAGCCCCAGCATTTT. Translation: CASSLVGEYSNQPQHF. V gene TRBV7-8 combines with J gene TRBJ1-5, with unresolved D. V lost 1 base to trimming and J lost 0 bases, with 10 bases between them. Germline assignment: CDR1 SGHVS and CDR2 FQNEAQ. The CDR3 covers 16 residues.

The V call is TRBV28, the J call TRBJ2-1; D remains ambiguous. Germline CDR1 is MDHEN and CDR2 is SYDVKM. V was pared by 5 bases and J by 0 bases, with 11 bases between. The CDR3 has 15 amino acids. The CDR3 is CASSLRRSSYNEQFF. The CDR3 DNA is TGTGCCAGCAGTCTGAGACGGAGCTCCTACAATGAGCAGTTCTTC. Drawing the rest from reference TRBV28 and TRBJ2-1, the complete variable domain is DVKVTQSSRYLVKRTGEKVFLECVQDMDHENMFWYRQDPGLGLRLIYFSYDVKMKEKGDIPEGYSVSREKKERFSLILESASTNQTSMYLCASSLRRSSYNEQFFGPGTRLTVL.

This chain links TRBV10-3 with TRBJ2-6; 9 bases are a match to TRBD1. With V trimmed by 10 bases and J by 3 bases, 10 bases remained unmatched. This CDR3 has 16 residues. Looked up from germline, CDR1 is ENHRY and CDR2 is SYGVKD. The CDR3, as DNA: TGTGCCACTAGGGACAGGGTATCGGGTGGGGCCAACGTCCTGACTTTC. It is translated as CATRDRVSGGANVLTF.

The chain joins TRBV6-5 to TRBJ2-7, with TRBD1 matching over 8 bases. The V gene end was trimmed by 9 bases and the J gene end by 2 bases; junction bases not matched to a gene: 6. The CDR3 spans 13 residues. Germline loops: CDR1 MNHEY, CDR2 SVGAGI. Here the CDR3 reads CASKTGDTYEQYF. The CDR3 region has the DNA TGTGCCAGTAAGACAGGGGACACCTACGAGCAGTACTTC.

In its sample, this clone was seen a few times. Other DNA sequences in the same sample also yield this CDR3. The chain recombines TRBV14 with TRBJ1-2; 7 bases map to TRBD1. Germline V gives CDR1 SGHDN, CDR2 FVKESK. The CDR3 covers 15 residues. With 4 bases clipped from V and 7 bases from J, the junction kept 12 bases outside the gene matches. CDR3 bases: TGTGCCAGCAGCCCCAGGGGAGGGGGCACGGGTGGCTACACCTTC. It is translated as CASSPRGGGTGGYTF.

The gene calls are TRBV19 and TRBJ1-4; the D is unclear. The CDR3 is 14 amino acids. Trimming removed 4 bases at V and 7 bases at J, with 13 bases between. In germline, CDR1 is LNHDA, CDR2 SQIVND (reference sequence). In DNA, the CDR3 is TGTGCCAGTAGTAGTTATAGGGTCGGTGAAAAACTGTTTTTT. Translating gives CASSSYRVGEKLFF.

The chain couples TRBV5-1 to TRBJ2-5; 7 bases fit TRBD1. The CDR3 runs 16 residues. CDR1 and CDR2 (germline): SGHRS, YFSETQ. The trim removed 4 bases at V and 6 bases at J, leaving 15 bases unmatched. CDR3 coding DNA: TGCGCCAGCAGCCCCTCGGGGACAGCAGACGGGAAGACCCAGTACTTC. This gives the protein CASSPSGTADGKTQYF.

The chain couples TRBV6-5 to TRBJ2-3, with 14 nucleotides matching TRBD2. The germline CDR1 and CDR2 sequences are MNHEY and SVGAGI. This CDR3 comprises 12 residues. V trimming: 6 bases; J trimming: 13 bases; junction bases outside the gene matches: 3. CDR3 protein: CASSPTSGREYF. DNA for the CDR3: TGTGCCAGCAGCCCGACTAGCGGGAGGGAGTATTTT.

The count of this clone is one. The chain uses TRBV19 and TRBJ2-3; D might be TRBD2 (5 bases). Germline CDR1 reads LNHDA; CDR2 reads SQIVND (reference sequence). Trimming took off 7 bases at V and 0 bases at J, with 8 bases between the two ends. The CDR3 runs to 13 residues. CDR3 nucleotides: TGTGCCAGTAAGTCGGGAAGCACAGATACGCAGTATTTT. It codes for CASKSGSTDTQYF.

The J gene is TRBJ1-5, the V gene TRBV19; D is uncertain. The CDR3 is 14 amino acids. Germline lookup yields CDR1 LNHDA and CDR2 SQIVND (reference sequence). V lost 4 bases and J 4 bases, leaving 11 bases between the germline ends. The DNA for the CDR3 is TGTGCCAGTAGTAAGAGGGAGGGAAATCAGCCCCAGCATTTT. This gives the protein CASSKREGNQPQHF. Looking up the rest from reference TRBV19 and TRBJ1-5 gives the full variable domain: DGGITQSPKYLFRKEGQNVTLSCEQNLNHDAMYWYRQDPGQGLRLIYYSQIVNDFQKGDIAEGYSVSREKKESFPLTVTSAQKNPTAFYLCASSKREGNQPQHFGDGTRLSIL.

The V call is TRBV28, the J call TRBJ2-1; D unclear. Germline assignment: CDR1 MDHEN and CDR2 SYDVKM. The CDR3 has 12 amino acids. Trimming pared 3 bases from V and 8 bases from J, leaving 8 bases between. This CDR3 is CASSFFPDEQFF. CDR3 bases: TGTGCCAGCAGTTTCTTCCCTGATGAGCAGTTCTTC.

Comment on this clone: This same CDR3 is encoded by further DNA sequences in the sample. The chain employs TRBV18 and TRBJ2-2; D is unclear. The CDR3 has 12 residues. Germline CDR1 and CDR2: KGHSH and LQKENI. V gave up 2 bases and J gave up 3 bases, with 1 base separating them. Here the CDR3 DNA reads TGTGCCAGCTCACCATACACCGGGGAGCTGTTTTTT. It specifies CASSPYTGELFF.

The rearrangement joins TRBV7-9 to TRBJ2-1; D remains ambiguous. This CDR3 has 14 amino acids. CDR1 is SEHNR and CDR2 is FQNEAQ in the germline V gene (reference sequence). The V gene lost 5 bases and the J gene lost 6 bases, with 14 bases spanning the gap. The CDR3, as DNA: TGTGCCAGCAGCGCGTTACGTACTACCAATGAGCAGTTCTTC. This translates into CASSALRTTNEQFF.

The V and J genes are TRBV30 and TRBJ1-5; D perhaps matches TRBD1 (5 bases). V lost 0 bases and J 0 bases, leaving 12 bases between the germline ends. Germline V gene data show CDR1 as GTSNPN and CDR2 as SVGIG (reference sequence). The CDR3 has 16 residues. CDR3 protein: CAWSVRGYYSNQPQHF. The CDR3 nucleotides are TGTGCCTGGAGTGTACGGGGGTATTATAGCAATCAGCCCCAGCATTTT.

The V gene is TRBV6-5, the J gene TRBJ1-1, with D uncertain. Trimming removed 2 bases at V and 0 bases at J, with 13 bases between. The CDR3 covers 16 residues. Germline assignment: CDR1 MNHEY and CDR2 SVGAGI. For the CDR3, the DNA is TGTGCCAGCAGTTACGATAGGAAAGTTATGAACACTGAAGCTTTCTTT. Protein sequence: CASSYDRKVMNTEAFF.

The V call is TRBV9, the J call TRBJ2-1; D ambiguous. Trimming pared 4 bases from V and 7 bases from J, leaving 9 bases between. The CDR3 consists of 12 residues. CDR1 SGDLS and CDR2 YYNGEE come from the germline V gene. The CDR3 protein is CASSPLGNEQFF. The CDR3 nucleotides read TGTGCCAGCAGCCCCCTGGGGAATGAGCAGTTCTTC.

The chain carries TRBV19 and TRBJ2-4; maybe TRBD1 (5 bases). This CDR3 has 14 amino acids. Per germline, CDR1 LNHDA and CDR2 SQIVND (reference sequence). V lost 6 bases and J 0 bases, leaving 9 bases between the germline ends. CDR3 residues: CASRDRGAKNIQYF. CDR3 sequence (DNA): TGTGCCAGTAGAGACAGAGGAGCCAAAAACATTCAGTACTTC. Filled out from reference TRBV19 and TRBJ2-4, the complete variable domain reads DGGITQSPKYLFRKEGQNVTLSCEQNLNHDAMYWYRQDPGQGLRLIYYSQIVNDFQKGDIAEGYSVSREKKESFPLTVTSAQKNPTAFYLCASRDRGAKNIQYFGAGTRLSVL.

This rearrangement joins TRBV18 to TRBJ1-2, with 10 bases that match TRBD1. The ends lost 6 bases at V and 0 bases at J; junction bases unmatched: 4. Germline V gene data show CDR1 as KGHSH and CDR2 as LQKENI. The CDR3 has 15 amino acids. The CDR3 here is CASSDRGGPNYGYTF. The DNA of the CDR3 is TGTGCCAGCTCGGACAGGGGGGGGCCTAACTATGGCTACACCTTC.

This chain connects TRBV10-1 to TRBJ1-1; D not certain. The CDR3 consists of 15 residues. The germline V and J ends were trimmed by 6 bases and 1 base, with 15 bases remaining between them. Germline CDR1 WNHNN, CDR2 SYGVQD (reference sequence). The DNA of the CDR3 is TGCGCCAGCAGGCCCCGGATGGACCGGAACACTGAAGCTTTCTTT. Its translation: CASRPRMDRNTEAFF.

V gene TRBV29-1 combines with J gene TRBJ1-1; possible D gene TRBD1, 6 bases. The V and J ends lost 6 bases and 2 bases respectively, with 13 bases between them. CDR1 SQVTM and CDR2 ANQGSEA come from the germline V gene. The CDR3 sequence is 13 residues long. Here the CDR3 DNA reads TGCAGCGTAGTTCGGGACACAAACACTGAAGCTTTCTTT. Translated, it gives CSVVRDTNTEAFF.

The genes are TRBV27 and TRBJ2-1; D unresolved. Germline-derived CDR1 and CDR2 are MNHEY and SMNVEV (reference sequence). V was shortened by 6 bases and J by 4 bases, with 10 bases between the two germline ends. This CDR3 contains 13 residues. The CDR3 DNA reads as TGTGCCAGCAGCCATGACTCATACAATGAGCAGTTCTTC. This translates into CASSHDSYNEQFF.

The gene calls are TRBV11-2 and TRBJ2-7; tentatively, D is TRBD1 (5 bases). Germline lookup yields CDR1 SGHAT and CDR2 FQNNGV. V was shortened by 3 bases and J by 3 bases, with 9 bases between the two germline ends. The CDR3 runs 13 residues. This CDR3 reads CASSLVRDYEQYF. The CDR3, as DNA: TGTGCCAGCAGCTTGGTCAGGGACTACGAGCAGTACTTC.

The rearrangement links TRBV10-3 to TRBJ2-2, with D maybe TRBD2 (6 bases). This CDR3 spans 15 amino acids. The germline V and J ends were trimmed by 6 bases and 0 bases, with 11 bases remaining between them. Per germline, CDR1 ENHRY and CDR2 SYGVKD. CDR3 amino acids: CAIRTGETNTGELFF. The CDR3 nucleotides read TGTGCCATCAGGACGGGAGAAACGAACACCGGGGAGCTGTTTTTT.

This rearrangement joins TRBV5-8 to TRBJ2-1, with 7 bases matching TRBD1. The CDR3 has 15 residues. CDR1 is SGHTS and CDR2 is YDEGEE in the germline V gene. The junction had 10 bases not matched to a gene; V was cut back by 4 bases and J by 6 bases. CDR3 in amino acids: CASSETGDRGNEQFF. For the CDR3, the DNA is TGTGCCAGCAGCGAAACAGGGGATAGAGGCAATGAGCAGTTCTTC.

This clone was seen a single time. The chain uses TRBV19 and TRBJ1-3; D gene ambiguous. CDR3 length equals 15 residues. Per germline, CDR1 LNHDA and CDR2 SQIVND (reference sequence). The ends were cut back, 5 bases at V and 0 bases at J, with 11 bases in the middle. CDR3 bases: TGTGCCAGTAGTTCCACACCGTTCTCTGGAAACACCATATATTTT. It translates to CASSSTPFSGNTIYF.

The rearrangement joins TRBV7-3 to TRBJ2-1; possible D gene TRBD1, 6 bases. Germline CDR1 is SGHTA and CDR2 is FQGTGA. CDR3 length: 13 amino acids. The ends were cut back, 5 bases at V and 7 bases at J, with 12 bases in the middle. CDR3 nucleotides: TGTGCCAGCAGCCCGGGACATTGGAATGAGCAGTTCTTC. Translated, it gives CASSPGHWNEQFF. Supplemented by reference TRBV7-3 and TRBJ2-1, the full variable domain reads GAGVSQTPSNKVTEKGKYVELRCDPISGHTALYWYRQSLGQGPEFLIYFQGTGAADDSGLPNDRFFAVRPEGSVSTLKIQRTERGDSAVYLCASSPGHWNEQFFGPGTRLTVL.

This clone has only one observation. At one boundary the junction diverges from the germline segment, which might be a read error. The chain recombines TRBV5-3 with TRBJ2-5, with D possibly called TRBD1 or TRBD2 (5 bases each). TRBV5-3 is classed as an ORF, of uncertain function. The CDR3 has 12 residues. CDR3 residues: CASSFWGETQYF. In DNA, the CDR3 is TGTGCCAGCAGCTTTTGGGGGGAGACCCAGTACTTC.

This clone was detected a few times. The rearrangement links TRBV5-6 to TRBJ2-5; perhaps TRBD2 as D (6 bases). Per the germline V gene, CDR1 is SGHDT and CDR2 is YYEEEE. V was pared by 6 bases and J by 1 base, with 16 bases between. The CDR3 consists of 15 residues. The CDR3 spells CASKTGTLFQETQYF. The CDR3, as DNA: TGTGCCAGCAAAACCGGGACTTTATTCCAAGAGACCCAGTACTTC.

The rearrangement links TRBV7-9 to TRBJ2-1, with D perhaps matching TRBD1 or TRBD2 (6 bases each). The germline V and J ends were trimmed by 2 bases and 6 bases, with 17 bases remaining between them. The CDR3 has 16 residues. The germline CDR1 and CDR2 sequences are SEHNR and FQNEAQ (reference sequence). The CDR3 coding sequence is TGTGCCAGCAGCTTAAGTTTCGGGGGCGCAGGCAATGAGCAGTTCTTC. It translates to CASSLSFGGAGNEQFF.